This T cell receptor beta chain is from a study of blood T cell repertoires in COVID-19. Study summary: The study drew acute and convalescent COVID-19 samples from the United States, Italy and Spain. T cells, B-cell-depleted T cells, or PBMCs supplied cDNA or gDNA.

The CDR3 runs to 14 residues. Germline CDR1 MNHEY, CDR2 SVGEGT. Deletions cut 4 bases from V and 4 bases from J, with 13 bases between. Original processing notes: The authors estimated nucleated cell counts from reference gene primer amplification. Sequenced by immunoSEQ multiplex PCR; TCRdb stores in-frame clones only, minus some. From that table come the V and J calls and clone size; the DNA was used to work out D and trimming. The sample has just over 300,000 clones; roughly nine tenths are singletons. Input material: peripheral blood. The TCR sequence derives from a man aged 18 to 30 with active or convalescent COVID-19. V gene TRBV6-2 or TRBV6-3 combines with J gene TRBJ1-1, with D perhaps TRBD1 (5 bases). The CDR3 spells CASSSRGGGTEAFF. The CDR3 DNA reads as TGTGCCAGCAGTTCCCGTGGGGGGGGCACTGAAGCTTTCTTT.